These 27 T cell receptor beta chains share one sample of origin, sequenced in a study of T cell responses to AZD1222 COVID-19 vaccine. TCRdb's table, derived via immunoSEQ multiplex PCR, lists solely in-frame clones and lacks some. The sample holds 150,000 to 200,000 clones, 80% to 95% seen once. The sample consisted of peripheral blood, taken on day 0 of AZD1222 vaccination. The receptors come from an adult in good health.

The chain recombines TRBV11-2 with TRBJ1-5; D not certain. Germline-derived CDR1 and CDR2 are SGHAT and FQNNGV. V lost 5 bases and J 0 bases, leaving 20 bases between the germline ends. The CDR3 length is 18 residues. The CDR3 loop reads CASSHYTGGVYSNQPQHF. In nucleotides, the CDR3 is TGTGCCAGCAGCCACTACACCGGCGGGGTATATAGCAATCAGCCCCAGCATTTT.

V usage is TRBV2 and J usage is TRBJ2-5; TRBD1 matches at 8 bases. The CDR3 is made up of 13 amino acids. Germline loops: CDR1 SNHLY, CDR2 FYNNEI. V lost 4 bases, J lost 4 bases, and 2 bases stayed unmatched. The CDR3 reads CASSAGTGETQYF. As DNA, the CDR3 is TGTGCCAGCAGTGCTGGGACAGGAGAGACCCAGTACTTC.

The rearrangement joins TRBV5-1 to TRBJ2-2; TRBD1 or TRBD2 may be the D gene (5 bases each). The V gene lost 3 bases and the J gene lost 2 bases, with 17 bases spanning the gap. The length of the CDR3 is 17 residues. From germline, CDR1 is SGHRS and CDR2 YFSETQ. Written as DNA, the CDR3 is TGCGCCAGCAGCTCAGACCAGGGAGTCAGCAACACCGGGGAGCTGTTTTTT. Amino acid sequence: CASSSDQGVSNTGELFF.

This sequence joins TRBV2 and TRBJ2-1; TRBD1 might be the D (6 bases). CDR1 is SNHLY, CDR2 FYNNEI, per germline. The CDR3 totals 15 residues. Trimming shortened V by 7 bases and J by 0 bases, and 13 bases separated the two germline ends. As DNA, the CDR3 is TGTGCCAGCAAACTACAGGGCAGCTCCTACAATGAGCAGTTCTTC. It codes for CASKLQGSSYNEQFF. Variable domain in full (rest from reference TRBV2 and TRBJ2-1): EPEVTQTPSHQVTQMGQEVILRCVPISNHLYFYWYRQILGQKVEFLVSFYNNEISEKSEIFDDQFSVERPDGSNFTLKIRSTKLEDSAMYFCASKLQGSSYNEQFFGPGTRLTVL.

This chain joins TRBV7-2 and TRBJ1-2, with unresolved D. Trimming took off 5 bases at V and 0 bases at J, with 19 bases between the two ends. The CDR3 consists of 17 residues. Germline V gene sequence: CDR1 SGHTA, CDR2 FQGNSA. CDR3 loop: CASSHPRTELANYGYTF. The CDR3 nucleotides are TGTGCCAGCAGCCACCCCCGGACCGAGTTAGCTAACTATGGCTACACCTTC.

J is TRBJ2-7 and V is TRBV19; D not resolved. V was cut by 3 bases and J by 0 bases, with 9 bases left in between. This CDR3 is 14 amino acids long. From germline, CDR1 is LNHDA and CDR2 SQIVND (reference sequence). CDR3 nucleotides: TGTGCCAGTAGTATCGCGGAGCTCTCCTACGAGCAGTACTTC. Residues: CASSIAELSYEQYF.

DNA of the CDR3: TGTGCCAGCAGCCAAGTTGGACAGGGGGCTGGGGAGACCCAGTACTTC. This gives the protein CASSQVGQGAGETQYF. The J gene is TRBJ2-5, the V gene TRBV4-2, with 11 bases lining up with TRBD1. Germline-derived CDR1 and CDR2 are LGHNA and YNFKEQ. This CDR3 region has 16 residues. The J segment lost 5 bases and the V segment lost 1 base, leaving 6 bases of the junction unmatched.

The chain joins TRBV4-3 to TRBJ2-2; 8 positions match TRBD2. The CDR3 runs to 17 residues. CDR1 and CDR2 from the germline V gene are LGHNA and YSLEER. V shed 0 bases and J 4 bases; nucleotides not matched to a gene: 7. The CDR3 sequence: CASSQEVPGGGTGELFF. CDR3 DNA: TGCGCCAGCAGCCAAGAGGTCCCGGGGGGGGGCACCGGGGAGCTGTTTTTT.

The chain links TRBV6-2 or TRBV6-3 to TRBJ1-5; perhaps TRBD1 as D (5 bases). V lost 3 bases to trimming and J lost 6 bases, with 12 bases between them. This CDR3 spans 14 amino acids. The germline gives CDR1 MNHEY, CDR2 SVGEGT. The CDR3 here is CASSYRQGAQPQHF. The CDR3 nucleotides read TGTGCCAGCAGTTATCGGCAGGGTGCTCAGCCCCAGCATTTT.

The chain is built from TRBV3-1 (or the pseudogene TRBV3-2) and TRBJ1-3; possible D gene TRBD1, 6 bases. CDR1 and CDR2 from the germline V gene are LGHDT and YNNKEL (reference sequence). The CDR3 sequence is 15 residues long. Deletions cut 3 bases from V and 4 bases from J, with 13 bases between. The DNA for the CDR3 is TGTGCCAGCAGCCACCAGAAGGGGGGAGGAAACACCATATATTTT. It encodes CASSHQKGGGNTIYF.

The chain links TRBV28 to TRBJ2-7, with D perhaps being TRBD1 or TRBD2 (6 bases each). Germline CDR1 MDHEN, CDR2 SYDVKM. CDR3 length: 14 amino acids. V lost 11 bases and J lost 6, with 23 bases in between. The chain's CDR3 is CAGSPDRFGSEQYF. CDR3 DNA: TGTGCCGGATCACCAGACAGGTTCGGGAGCGAGCAGTACTTC. The full variable domain, completed using reference TRBV28 and TRBJ2-7, is DVKVTQSSRYLVKRTGEKVFLECVQDMDHENMFWYRQDPGLGLRLIYFSYDVKMKEKGDIPEGYSVSREKKERFSLILESASTNQTSMYLCAGSPDRFGSEQYFGPGTRLTVT.

The chain uses TRBV7-9 and TRBJ1-2; the D gene is possibly TRBD1 (5 bases). The V gene's germline CDR1 is SEHNR and CDR2 FQNEAQ (reference sequence). V lost 5 bases and J lost 6, with 10 bases in between. The CDR3 runs to 12 residues. The CDR3, as DNA: TGTGCCAGCAGCCCCCCCAGGGATGGCTACACCTTC. Translating gives CASSPPRDGYTF.

The V and J genes are TRBV7-6 and TRBJ1-3; no clear D. Germline assignment: CDR1 SGHVS and CDR2 FNYEAQ. Trimming pared 1 base from V and 1 base from J, leaving 8 bases between. The CDR3 totals 15 residues. Here the CDR3 DNA reads TGTGCCAGCAGCTTAGGCCCGGGGTCTGGAAACACCATATATTTT. It codes for CASSLGPGSGNTIYF.

The chain employs TRBV6-5 and TRBJ2-4, with D perhaps matching TRBD2 (7 bases). Germline-derived CDR1 and CDR2 are MNHEY and SVGAGI. V was shortened by 5 bases and J by 9 bases, with 17 bases between the two germline ends. CDR3 size: 14 residues. This chain's CDR3 is CASSLQGRGSIQYF. The CDR3 nucleotides are TGTGCCAGCAGTCTTCAGGGGCGGGGGAGCATTCAGTACTTC.

The chain couples TRBV6-9 to TRBJ1-6, with D possibly being TRBD1 (5 bases). Trimming removed 10 bases at V and 4 bases at J, with 17 bases between. The CDR3 totals 15 residues. Looked up from germline, CDR1 is MNHGY and CDR2 is SVAAGI. CDR3 amino acids: CATGTGGRYNSPLHF. CDR3 nucleotide sequence: TGTGCCACCGGGACCGGGGGGAGATATAATTCACCCCTCCACTTT.

Here the CDR3 DNA reads TGCGCCAGCAGCCCGGGACTAAGGGGAACAGCTTTCTTT. It yields the protein CASSPGLRGTAFF. The rearrangement uses TRBV5-1 and TRBJ1-1; D might be TRBD1 (5 bases). Germline values: CDR1 SGHRS, CDR2 YFSETQ. The CDR3 contains 13 residues. V gave up 4 bases and J gave up 10 bases, with 17 bases separating them.

This chain joins TRBV18 and TRBJ2-2; a weak D match, TRBD1 (6 bases). Germline CDR1 is KGHSH and CDR2 is LQKENI. This CDR3 is 15 amino acids long. Trimming left V 3 bases short and J 4 bases short, with 12 bases between. DNA for the CDR3: TGTGCCAGCTCACCTCGTCAGGGGTCCACCGGGGAGCTGTTTTTT. Translated: CASSPRQGSTGELFF.

The CDR3 reads CASSQEGANYGYTF. The DNA of the CDR3 is TGCGCCAGCAGCCAAGAAGGGGCGAACTATGGCTACACCTTC. This sequence joins TRBV4-1 and TRBJ1-2; tentatively, D is TRBD1 (5 bases). V lost 0 bases to trimming and J lost 2 bases, with 7 bases between them. This CDR3 is 14 amino acids long. Germline V gives CDR1 MGHRA, CDR2 YSYEKL.

The V gene is TRBV5-8, the J gene TRBJ2-7; TRBD1 aligns across 12 bases. The CDR3 runs to 16 residues. After removal of 2 bases from V and 3 bases from J, the junction contained 6 bases not matched to a gene. Germline V CDR1 and CDR2: SGHTS, YDEGEE. The CDR3 DNA is TGTGCCAGCAGCTTTCCGGGACAGGGGGCCGACTACGAGCAGTACTTC. Protein: CASSFPGQGADYEQYF.

The chain couples TRBV9 to TRBJ2-5; 8 bases are shared with TRBD2. Germline V CDR1 and CDR2: SGDLS, YYNGEE. Trimming removed 3 bases from V and 1 base from J; junction bases left unmatched: 14. The CDR3 runs to 18 residues. The CDR3 DNA follows: TGTGCCAGCAGCGCCCATCCCGGGACTAGGACCCCCCAAGAGACCCAGTACTTC. Protein: CASSAHPGTRTPQETQYF.

This rearrangement joins TRBV10-3 to TRBJ1-4, with a possible D match to TRBD1 (5 bases). V was trimmed by 4 bases and J by 8 bases, leaving 17 bases between them. The CDR3 is made up of 15 amino acids. Per the germline V gene, CDR1 is ENHRY and CDR2 is SYGVKD. The CDR3 protein is CAISARGGEEEKLFF. In nucleotides, the CDR3 is TGTGCCATCAGTGCCCGGGGAGGGGAAGAGGAAAAACTGTTTTTT.

The J gene is TRBJ1-2, the V gene TRBV4-2; tentative D call: TRBD1 (5 bases). Germline V gives CDR1 LGHNA, CDR2 YNFKEQ. Trimming pared 0 bases from V and 5 bases from J, leaving 10 bases between. This CDR3 comprises 14 residues. The CDR3 protein is CASSQDSSGYGYTF. CDR3 sequence (DNA): TGTGCCAGCAGCCAAGATTCGTCAGGGTATGGCTACACCTTC.

This clone appeared once. The chain joins TRBV5-6 to TRBJ2-1; TRBD2 matches 12 bases. The V gene end was trimmed by 4 bases and the J gene end by 4 bases; junction bases not matched to a gene: 6. Germline loops: CDR1 SGHDT, CDR2 YYEEEE. The length of the CDR3 is 16 residues. CDR3 DNA sequence: TGTGCCAGCAGCCATCGGACTAGCGGGGAGTACAATGAGCAGTTCTTC. Protein: CASSHRTSGEYNEQFF.

This chain connects TRBV24-1 to TRBJ2-3, with unresolved D. Trimming took off 5 bases at V and 11 bases at J, with 10 bases between the two ends. CDR3 length equals 11 residues. CDR1 KGHDR and CDR2 SFDVKD come from the germline V gene. The CDR3 sequence is CATSVHRMQYF. In DNA, the CDR3 is TGTGCCACCAGTGTGCACCGTATGCAGTATTTT.

The J gene is TRBJ1-6, the V gene TRBV12-3 or TRBV12-4; TRBD1 might be the D (5 bases). This CDR3 contains 13 residues. V was clipped by 3 bases and J by 9 bases, with 9 bases between them. CDR3 nucleotides: TGTGCCAGCAGTTTGGGGCGGTTTTCACCCCTCCACTTT. Amino acid sequence: CASSLGRFSPLHF.

The rearrangement joins TRBV7-8 to TRBJ1-2, with 8 bases fitting TRBD1. CDR1 is SGHVS, CDR2 FQNEAQ, per germline. This CDR3 is built from 17 residues. Trimming cost V 3 bases and J 2 bases; bases outside gene matches: 11. The CDR3 DNA reads as TGTGCCAGCAGCTTTCTCATGCCAGGGGGCGCGAACTATGGCTACACCTTC. This encodes CASSFLMPGGANYGYTF. The full variable domain, its missing parts supplied by reference TRBV7-8 and TRBJ1-2, is GAGVSQSPRYKVAKRGQDVALRCDPISGHVSLFWYQQALGQGPEFLTYFQNEAQLDKSGLPSDRFFAERPEGSVSTLKIQRTQQEDSAVYLCASSFLMPGGANYGYTFGSGTRLTVV.

CDR3 region: CASSPLAGDYEQYF. The CDR3 DNA is TGTGCCAGCAGCCCGTTAGCGGGAGACTACGAGCAGTACTTC. The chain is built from TRBV3-1 (or the pseudogene TRBV3-2) and TRBJ2-7; TRBD2 matches at 9 bases. Germline lookup yields CDR1 LGHDT and CDR2 YNNKEL (reference sequence). With 4 bases clipped from V and 3 bases from J, the junction kept 4 bases outside the gene matches. The CDR3 spans 14 residues.